This entry describes one TCR beta chain. Which antigen it targets is not known. Within one base of it there is no much larger clone, and no base qualities were kept. Genomic DNA was used for TRB sequencing, which was performed with the immunoSEQ assay at survey resolution or with the hsTCRB kit. Regarding the original processing steps: The immunoSEQ software handled the initial read processing, while the LymphoSeq R package was used for the repertoire analyses. Clonality was calculated as 1 minus normalized Shannon entropy, and the Gini coefficient was also calculated for each TRB dataset. To infer phenotypes in unsorted samples, TRB sequences from sorted subsets of the recipient or donor were mapped onto the unsorted samples of the same recipient. Drawn from immuneACCESS, this table holds only the in-frame rearrangements with V and J called that TCRdb kept. Clones are partly lost; checked studies trace under half to an unresolved V gene and leave the rest unexplained. The V and J calls and clone size are taken from that table; D and trimming were inferred from the DNA. The sample yields about 11,000 clones; approximately 80% were counted once. The top ten clonotypes cover over 15% of the sample.

Read against the paper, the sample's treatment or condition label means: high-dose cyclophosphamide on days +3 and +4 as single-agent GVHD prophylaxis. Patients in the PTCy group got busulfan and fludarabine conditioning, a marrow graft from a related or unrelated donor, and cyclophosphamide on days +3 and +4. PTCy-treated patients came from a prospective multi-institutional clinical trial. Mononuclear cells from peripheral blood and bone marrow were separated by Ficoll-Hypaque density centrifugation and then cryopreserved. This record belongs to a study of T cells after posttransplantation cyclophosphamide (dated by TCRdb to 2016 to 2017). For context, the study as a whole: Using TRB sequencing, the study followed how the T cell repertoire reconstituted after myeloablative bone marrow transplantation in which posttransplantation cyclophosphamide served as GVHD prophylaxis. Samples from about 32 PTCy-treated patients and 16 related bone marrow donors of those patients were subjected to antigen receptor sequencing. Because TRA and TRB clonality were tightly correlated in 9 samples, subsequent TCR analyses were focused on TRB only. Up to 3 additional blood samples from 2 to 5.2 years after transplant were also TRB-sequenced in 3 patients, as was pretransplant blood from a handful of patients. TRB sequencing was performed on blood from all 35 or so PTCy patients with 1-year posttransplant specimens. Public TRB sequences were queried against a database of over 3,600 sequences associated with responses to pathogens, tumor antigens, self-antigens and alloantigens. Summary of the overall study and its limitations: Donor-recipient similarity was low at 1-2 months but increased during the first year, and donor CD8+ memory clones often dominated later blood repertoires. The TRB repertoires of T cells infiltrating skin or GI tract showed only limited overlap with the TRB repertoires of T cells in blood. Across the 45 to 55 patients, TRB clonality was highly associated with recipient CMV seropositivity and CMV reactivation, and diversity with PTCy was similar to that in the CNI/methotrexate controls.

From a lookup of the germline V gene (reference sequence), CDR1 and CDR2 are MNHEY and SMNVEV. V is pruned by 5 bases and J by 3 bases, leaving 4 bases of the junction without a gene match. Taken from cysteine to phenylalanine, the CDR3 has 13 residues. Just the 39-base CDR3 DNA is kept, in frame starting at base 1. This clonotype was sampled from a female patient aged 45-60 years who received an allogeneic stem cell transplant from a related donor, was CMV-positive, and had no GVHD. After a transplant, the graft donor may have provided part of the T cells. Rearrangement joined TRBV27 to TRBJ2-7, with 7 bases aligning to TRBD1. The sequencing here drew on PBMCs, taken approximately 1,900 days after allogeneic stem cell transplant with posttransplant cyclophosphamide. At the DNA level, the sequence is TGTGCCAGCAGTCTCAGACAGGGCTACGAGCAGTACTTC. Translated, it gives CASSLRQGYEQYF.